This T cell receptor beta chain was recorded in a study of blood T cells in healthy people across ages. Findings of the study overall: Whereas aged donors had fewer naive CD4+ cells, long-lived donors had more of them and higher diversity.

Remarks on this clonotype: Its antigen is still unknown.

Per sample, at least 6 micrograms of total RNA were extracted. The CDR3 loop spans 15 amino acids. The second PCR ran roughly 6 to 12 cycles with a sample-barcoded 5' primer and J-beta primers. Each cDNA was tagged by a template-switch adaptor containing 12 random nucleotides. A single record per CDR3 protein comes from TCRdb applying MiXCR to the 5' RACE reads. Counted here are some 780,000 distinct CDR3 sequences, approximately 53% occurring once; the ten biggest clones make up approximately 24%. The receptor's source is a middle-aged man in good health. The sequencing sample was made of blood. The chain combines TRBV21-1 with TRBJ2-2; TRBD1 was called by the table and not checked on the DNA. TRBV21-1 corresponds to a pseudogene. The DNA of the CDR3 is TGTGCCAGCAGCAACGGGACAGAGAACACCGGGGAGCTGTTTTTT. Translating it yields CASSNGTENTGELFF.